The rows below give T cell receptor beta chains drawn from one sample of a study of control samples from healthy donors and cancer patients. The repertoire was sequenced with immunoSEQ multiplex PCR; TCRdb's copy has only in-frame clones and lacks some. The sample gives under 85,000 clones, 75% to 90% of which show up once; approximately 2.8% is in the top ten. Sequences were obtained from PBMCs. These receptor sequences come from a woman between 45 and 60 years old with lung cancer. CDR3s include the opening cysteine and the closing phenylalanine or tryptophan. The D gene is left open where the match is weak. Where a row states a size, it is once, few, many or the class of an expanded clone; other rows omit it.

size	D	J	V	CDR3	DNA
-	-	TRBJ2-2	TRBV2	CASSNTGELFF	TGTGCCAGCTCGAACACCGGGGAGCTGTTTTTT
few	TRBD1	TRBJ2-3	TRBV6-2/TRBV6-3	CASSVTGTASTDTQYF	TGTGCCAGCAGCGTTACCGGGACAGCTAGCACAGATACGCAGTATTTT
-	-	TRBJ1-1	TRBV7-2	CASSLVANTEAFF	TGTGCCAGCAGCTTAGTGGCGAACACTGAAGCTTTCTTT
-	TRBD1	TRBJ2-5	TRBV12-3/TRBV12-4	CASSYGQGETQYF	TGTGCCAGCAGTTATGGACAGGGGGAGACCCAGTACTTC
-	-	TRBJ1-2	TRBV4-1	CASSQEMWSSYGYTF	TGCGCCAGCAGCCAAGAGATGTGGAGTAGCTATGGCTACACCTTC
-	TRBD1	TRBJ1-2	TRBV6-5	CASSSPGQGAQGYTF	TGTGCCAGCAGTTCGCCCGGACAGGGGGCTCAAGGCTACACCTTC
few	-	TRBJ2-1	TRBV27	CASSPTGREQFF	TGTGCCAGCAGTCCTACGGGGCGGGAGCAGTTCTTC
-	-	TRBJ1-2	TRBV28	CASQVNYGYTF	TGTGCCAGCCAAGTTAACTATGGCTACACCTTC
-	TRBD2	TRBJ2-2	TRBV29-1	CSVVRAGGPNTGELFF	TGCAGCGTTGTTAGAGCGGGAGGACCAAACACCGGGGAGCTGTTTTTT
-	-	TRBJ1-5	TRBV27	CASSLNGVYQPQHF	TGTGCCAGCAGTTTGAACGGGGTTTATCAGCCCCAGCATTTT
-	TRBD1	TRBJ1-1	TRBV7-2	CASSPQGEKAFF	TGTGCCAGCAGCCCCCAGGGGGAGAAAGCTTTCTTT
-	-	TRBJ1-1	TRBV6-6	CASSYRNTEAFF	TGTGCCAGCAGTTACAGGAACACTGAAGCTTTCTTT
-	-	TRBJ1-1	TRBV3-1/TRBV3-2	CASSPRGRWGTEAFF	TGTGCCAGCAGCCCCCGGGGCAGATGGGGCACTGAAGCTTTCTTT
-	-	TRBJ2-1	TRBV5-4	CASSYTGFGYNEQFF	TGTGCCAGCAGCTATACAGGGTTCGGGTACAATGAGCAGTTCTTC
-	-	TRBJ1-1	TRBV6-6	CASTKGLPNTEAFF	TGTGCCAGCACCAAAGGACTGCCGAACACTGAAGCTTTCTTT
-	-	TRBJ1-2	TRBV7-8	CASSLALSYRAGGYTF	TGTGCCAGCAGCTTAGCGCTTTCGTACAGGGCGGGGGGCTACACCTTC